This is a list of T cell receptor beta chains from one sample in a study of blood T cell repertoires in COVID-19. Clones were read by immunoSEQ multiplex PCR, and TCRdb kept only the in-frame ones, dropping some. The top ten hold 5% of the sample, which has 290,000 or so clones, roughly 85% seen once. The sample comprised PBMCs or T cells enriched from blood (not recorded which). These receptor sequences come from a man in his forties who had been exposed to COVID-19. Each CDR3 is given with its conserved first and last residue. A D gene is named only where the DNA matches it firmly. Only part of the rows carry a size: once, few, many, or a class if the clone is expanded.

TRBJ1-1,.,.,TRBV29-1,TGCAGCGTTGTCACAGGAGTGAACACTGAAGCTTTCTTT,CSVVTGVNTEAFF
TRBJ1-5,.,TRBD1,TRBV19,TGTGCCAGTAGTATCCTCGACAGGGTTGGCCAGCCCCAGCATTTT,CASSILDRVGQPQHF
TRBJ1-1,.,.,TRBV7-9,TGTGCCAGCAGCTTAGAAGACAGCCACACTGAAGCTTTCTTT,CASSLEDSHTEAFF
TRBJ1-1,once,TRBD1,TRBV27,TGTGCCAGCAGTTTCCGGGACAGGGGGCTTCGAATGAACACTGAAGCTTTCTTT,CASSFRDRGLRMNTEAFF
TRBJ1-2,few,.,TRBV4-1,TGCGCCAGCAGCCCCTACAGGGTGGGAGATGGCTACACCTTC,CASSPYRVGDGYTF
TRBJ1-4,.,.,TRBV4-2,TGTGCCAGCAGCCAAGGGGGAGGGACTAATGAAAAACTGTTTTTT,CASSQGGGTNEKLFF
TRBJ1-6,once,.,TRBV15,TGTGCCACCAGTTTTGAACAGGGAAATTCACCCCTCCACTTT,CATSFEQGNSPLHF
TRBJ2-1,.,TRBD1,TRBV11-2,TGTGCCAGCAGCTTTCGGGGACAGGGTGGCGATGAGCAGTTCTTC,CASSFRGQGGDEQFF
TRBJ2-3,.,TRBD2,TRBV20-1,TGCAGTGCTAGTTTCTCGGGAGGGTCCTCAGATACGCAGTATTTT,CSASFSGGSSDTQYF
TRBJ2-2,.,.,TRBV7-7,TGTGCTAGCAGCTTAGGGTCAATTGCGGACACCGGGGAGCTGTTTTTT,CASSLGSIADTGELFF
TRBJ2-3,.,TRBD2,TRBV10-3,TGTGCCATCAGCCTCGGGGGGGATACGCAGTATTTT,CAISLGGDTQYF
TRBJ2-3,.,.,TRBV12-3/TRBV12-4,TGTGCCAGCAGGGGCACACCACCTTTAACGCAGTATTTT,CASRGTPPLTQYF
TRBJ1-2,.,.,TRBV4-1,TGCGCCAGCAGCCAACTCCAAGGGGGATATTATGGCTACACCTTC,CASSQLQGGYYGYTF
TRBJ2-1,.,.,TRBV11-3,TGTGCCAGCAGCGGGAGCAATGAGCAGTTCTTC,CASSGSNEQFF
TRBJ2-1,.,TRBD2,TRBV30,TGTGCCTGGAGTGTCTGGCTAGCGGGAGGCGAGCAGTTCTTC,CAWSVWLAGGEQFF
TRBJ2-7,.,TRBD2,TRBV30,TGTGCCTGGAGTCCAGGACTAGCGGGCGAGCAGTACTTC,CAWSPGLAGEQYF
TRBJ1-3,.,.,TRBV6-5,TGTGCCAGCAGTCGACAGGAAACACTTGGAAACACCATATATTTT,CASSRQETLGNTIYF
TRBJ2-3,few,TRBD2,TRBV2,TGTGCCAGACTACGGAGGGAGCGGGAGTTAGATACGCAGTATTTT,CARLRRERELDTQYF
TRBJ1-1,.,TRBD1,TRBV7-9,TGTGCCAGCAGCTTGAGACAGGGGGCTGACACTGAAGCTTTCTTT,CASSLRQGADTEAFF
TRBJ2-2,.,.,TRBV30,TGTGCCTGGAGTGTAGGCGGTCGGGAGCTGTTTTTT,CAWSVGGRELFF
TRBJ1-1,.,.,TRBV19,TGTGCCAGTAGTAACGAGGGAGGGAACACTGAAGCTTTCTTT,CASSNEGGNTEAFF
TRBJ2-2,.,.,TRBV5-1,TGCGCCAGCAGCTGGAGCGGCGCGAACACCGGGGAGCTGTTTTTT,CASSWSGANTGELFF
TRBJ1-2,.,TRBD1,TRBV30,TGTGCCTGGAGTACTGCAGGGGGCAGGAACTATGGCTACACCTTC,CAWSTAGGRNYGYTF
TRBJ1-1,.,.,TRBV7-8,TGTGCCAGCAGCTACCAGACAGGAGGAGGCACTGAAGCTTTCTTT,CASSYQTGGGTEAFF
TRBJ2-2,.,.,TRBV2,TGTGCCAGCGCTGAGGCCGGGGAGCTGTTTTTT,CASAEAGELFF
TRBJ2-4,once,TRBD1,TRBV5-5,TGTGCCAGCAGCATGGACAGGGTCGCTGACATTCAGTACTTC,CASSMDRVADIQYF
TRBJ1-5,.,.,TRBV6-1,TGTGCCAGCAGCGAAGGTATCAGGGTTCACCCCCAGCATTTT,CASSEGIRVHPQHF
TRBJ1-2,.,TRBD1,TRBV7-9,TGTGCCAGCAGACTGGGGACAGGAGATTATGGCTACACCTTC,CASRLGTGDYGYTF
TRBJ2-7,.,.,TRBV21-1,TGTGCCAGCAGCAAAGACGCACTAGCGTCTCGGGGCTACGAGCAGTACTTC,CASSKDALASRGYEQYF
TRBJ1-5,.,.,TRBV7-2,TGTGCCAGCGGGGCAAGGGGCAATCAGCCCCAGCATTTT,CASGARGNQPQHF
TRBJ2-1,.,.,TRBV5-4,TGTGCCAGCAGCTTCGTGGGCCGGGGGGAGCAGTTCTTC,CASSFVGRGEQFF
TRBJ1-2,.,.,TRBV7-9,TGTGCCAGCAGCACACCCGTCGGGGGGTTGGCTAACTATGGCTACACCTTC,CASSTPVGGLANYGYTF
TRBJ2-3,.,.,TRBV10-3,TGTGCCATCAAGGAGCGGGTCACAGATACGCAGTATTTT,CAIKERVTDTQYF
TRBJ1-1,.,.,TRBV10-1,TGCGCCAGCAGTTATGGGGGGAGCACTGAAGCTTTCTTT,CASSYGGSTEAFF
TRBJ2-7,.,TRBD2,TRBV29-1,TGCAGCGTTGTGGGACTAGTAGGTGTCAGGTCCTACGAGCAGTACTTC,CSVVGLVGVRSYEQYF
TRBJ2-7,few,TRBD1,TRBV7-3,TGTGCCAGCAGCCAGGGGGTCTCCTACGAGCAGTACTTC,CASSQGVSYEQYF
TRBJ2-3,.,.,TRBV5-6,TGTGCCAGCAGCTTGGAGGAGGGAGTAGATACGCAGTATTTT,CASSLEEGVDTQYF
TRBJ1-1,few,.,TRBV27,TGTGCCAGCAGTTTGAGGGCTAAGAATGAAGCTTTCTTT,CASSLRAKNEAFF
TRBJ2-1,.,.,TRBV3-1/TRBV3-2,TGTGCCAGCAGTCCCCCCGCTTGGTCGGGGCAGTTCTTC,CASSPPAWSGQFF
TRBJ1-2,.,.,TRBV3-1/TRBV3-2,TGTGCCAGCAGCCAAGAGAGAGGCTTCCCCGTGGGCTACACCTTC,CASSQERGFPVGYTF
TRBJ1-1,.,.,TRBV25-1,TGTGCCAGCCGGAGGAGCATGAACACTGAAGCTTTCTTT,CASRRSMNTEAFF
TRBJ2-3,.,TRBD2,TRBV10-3,TGTGCCATCACCGCAGGGACTAGCGGGAGTGGGGCAGATACGCAGTATTTT,CAITAGTSGSGADTQYF